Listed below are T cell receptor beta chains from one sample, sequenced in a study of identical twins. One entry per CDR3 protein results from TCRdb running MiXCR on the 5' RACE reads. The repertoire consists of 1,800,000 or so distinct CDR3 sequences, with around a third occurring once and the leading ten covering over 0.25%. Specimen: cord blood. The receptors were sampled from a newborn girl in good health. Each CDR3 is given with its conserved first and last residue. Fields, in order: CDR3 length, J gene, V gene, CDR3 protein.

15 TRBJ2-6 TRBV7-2 CASTPGMLGANVLTF
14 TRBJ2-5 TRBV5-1 CASSPRFGGETQYF
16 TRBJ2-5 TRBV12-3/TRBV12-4 CASSLTVLAGAETQYF
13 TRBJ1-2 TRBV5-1 CASRWADNYGYTF
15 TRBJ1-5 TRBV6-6 CASSYSDRINQPQHF
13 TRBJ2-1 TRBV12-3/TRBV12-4 CASSWSGSNEQFF
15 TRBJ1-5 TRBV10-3 CAISESEVWVQPQHF
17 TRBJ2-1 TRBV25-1 CASSDGLADFSYNEQFF
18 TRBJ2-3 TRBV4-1 CASSQSPTGTGGTDTQYF
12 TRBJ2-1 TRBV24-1 CATSDFKNEQFF
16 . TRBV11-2 CASSFLPGTGLYEQYF
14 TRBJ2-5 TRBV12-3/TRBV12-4 CASSAGRLQETQYF
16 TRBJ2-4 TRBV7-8 CASSFQGGWTKNIQYF
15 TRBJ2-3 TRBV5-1 CASSFSGSLRDTQYF
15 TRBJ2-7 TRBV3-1 CASSHYTSGSYEQYF
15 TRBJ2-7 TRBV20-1 CSARDPLADHYEQYF
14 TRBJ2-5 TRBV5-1 CASRDRGRGETQYF
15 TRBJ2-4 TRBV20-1 CSARRIAAGINIQYF
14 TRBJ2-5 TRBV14 CASSRGQVGETQYF
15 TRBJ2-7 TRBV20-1 CSARDLEYPSYEQYF
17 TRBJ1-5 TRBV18 CASSPGQAKYSNQPQHF
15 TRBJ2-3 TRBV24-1 CATSSGQGSTDTQYF
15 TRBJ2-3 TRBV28 CASSSGWVLTDTQYF
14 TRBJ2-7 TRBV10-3 CAISDPDGSYEQYF
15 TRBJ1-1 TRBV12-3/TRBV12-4 CASTKPPQRNTEAFF
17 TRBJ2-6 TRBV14 CASSQEVGRAGANVLTF